This section outlines one T cell receptor beta chain sequence together with its context. As yet, its antigen is unknown. The sample is drawn from a study of T cell responses to AZD1222 COVID-19 vaccine. General study findings and limits: Repertoires were obtained solely post-peak T cell response. Just a handful of people given AZD1222 tested seropositive at baseline. White British donors predominated, females outnumbered males, and clonal diversity was possibly underestimated. Reports say nearly half of spike-specific TCRs go after unmutated variant regions.

The assay was immunoSEQ multiplex PCR, and TCRdb's table has in-frame clones only and misses some. The data contain some 130,000 clones, 90% of them seen just once; the ten biggest clones take up 6.9%. This CDR3 spans 14 amino acids. The germline V gene has CDR1 SGHAT and CDR2 FQNNGV. The ends were cut back, 8 bases at V and 0 bases at J, with 10 bases in the middle. The chain has TRBV11-2 and TRBJ2-2, with D uncertain. Specimen: peripheral blood, collected on day 0 of AZD1222 vaccination. The clonotype was recovered from an adult in good health. CDR3 amino acids: CASSGNANTGELFF. DNA for the CDR3: TGTGCCAGCTCCGGAAACGCGAACACCGGGGAGCTGTTTTTT.